The T cell receptor (beta chain) described here comes from a study of cytomegalovirus exposure and HLA in healthy donors. Across the whole study: Across under 450 genotyped donors, about 86% landed in the Caucasian-associated ancestry cluster. General study results and limits: Most TCR sequences were uncommon, yet certain public TCRs appeared in many donors. The authors excluded some V segments, including TRBV6-2 and TRBV6-3, as indistinguishable.

The germline CDR1 and CDR2 sequences are MNHNY and SVGAGI (reference sequence). The length of the CDR3 is 15 residues. V gave up 4 bases and J gave up 2 bases; unmatched junction bases: 8. 13 Jbeta primers and 60 Vbeta primers were used for the PCR. Original processing methods: There were around 77 million unique TCR beta chains by a later count, and some 12 million of them were shared. Generated by immunoSEQ multiplex PCR, the TCRdb table keeps only in-frame clones and is missing some. Clone size and V and J calls were adopted from that table, with D and trimming inferred from the DNA. In the table there are roughly 180,000 clones, just under 80% of which are singletons. Of note for this clone: Its specificity is not known.

Sequences were obtained from PBMCs. The TCR comes from a female donor in good health and CMV-seronegative. V is TRBV6-6 and J is TRBJ2-7; TRBD1 matches at 7 bases. The CDR3 loop reads CASSSLDRETYEQYF. DNA of the CDR3: TGTGCCAGCAGTTCCCTTGACAGGGAAACCTACGAGCAGTACTTC.